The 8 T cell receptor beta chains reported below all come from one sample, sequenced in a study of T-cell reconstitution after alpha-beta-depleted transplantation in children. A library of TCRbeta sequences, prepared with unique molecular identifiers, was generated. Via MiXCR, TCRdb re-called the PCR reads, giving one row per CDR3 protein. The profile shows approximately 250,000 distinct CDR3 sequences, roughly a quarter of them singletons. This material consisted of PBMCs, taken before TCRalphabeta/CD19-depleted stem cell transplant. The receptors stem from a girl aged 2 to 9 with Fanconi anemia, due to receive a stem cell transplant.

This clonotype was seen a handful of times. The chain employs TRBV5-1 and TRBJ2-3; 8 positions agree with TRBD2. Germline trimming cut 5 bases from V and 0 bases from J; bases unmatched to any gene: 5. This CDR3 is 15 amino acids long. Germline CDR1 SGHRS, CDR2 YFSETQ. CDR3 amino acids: CASRVAGSSTDTQYF. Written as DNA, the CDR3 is TGCGCCAGCAGGGTAGCGGGGAGCAGCACAGATACGCAGTATTTT.

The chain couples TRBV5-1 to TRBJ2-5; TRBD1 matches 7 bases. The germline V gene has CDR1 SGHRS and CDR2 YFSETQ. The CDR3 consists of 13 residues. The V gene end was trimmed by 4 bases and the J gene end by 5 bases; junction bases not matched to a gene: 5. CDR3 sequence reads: CASSMDRLETQYF. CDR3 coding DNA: TGCGCCAGCAGCATGGACAGGTTGGAGACCCAGTACTTC. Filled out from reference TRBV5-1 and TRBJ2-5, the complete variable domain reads KAGVTQTPRYLIKTRGQQVTLSCSPISGHRSVSWYQQTPGQGLQFLFEYFSETQRNKGNFPGRFSGRQFSNSRSEMNVSTLELGDSALYLCASSMDRLETQYFGPGTRLLVL.

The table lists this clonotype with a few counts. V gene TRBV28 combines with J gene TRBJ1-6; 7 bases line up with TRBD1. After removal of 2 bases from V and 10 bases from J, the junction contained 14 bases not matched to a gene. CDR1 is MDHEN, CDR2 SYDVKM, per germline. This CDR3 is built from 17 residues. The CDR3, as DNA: TGTGCCAGCAGTTTAGTATTTGAGACAGGGAGAGAGTCACCCCTCCACTTT. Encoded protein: CASSLVFETGRESPLHF.

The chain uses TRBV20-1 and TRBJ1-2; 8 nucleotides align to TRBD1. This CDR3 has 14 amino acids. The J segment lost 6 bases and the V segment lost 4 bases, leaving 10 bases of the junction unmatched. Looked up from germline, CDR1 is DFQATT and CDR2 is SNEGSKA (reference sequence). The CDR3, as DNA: TGCAGTGCTATTGCTCCGGGACAGGTCAATGGCTACACCTTC. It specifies CSAIAPGQVNGYTF.

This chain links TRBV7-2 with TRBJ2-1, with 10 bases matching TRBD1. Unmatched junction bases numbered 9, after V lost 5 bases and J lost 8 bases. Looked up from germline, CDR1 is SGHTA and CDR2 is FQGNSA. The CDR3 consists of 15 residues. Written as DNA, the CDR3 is TGTGCCAGCAGCCTAATGGGACAGGGGATTGATGAGCAGTTCTTC. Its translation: CASSLMGQGIDEQFF.

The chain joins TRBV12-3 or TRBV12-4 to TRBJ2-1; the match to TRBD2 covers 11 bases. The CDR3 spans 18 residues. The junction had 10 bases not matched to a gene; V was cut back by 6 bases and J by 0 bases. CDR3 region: CASSSRLAGKSSYNEQFF. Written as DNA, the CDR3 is TGTGCCAGCAGCTCCCGACTAGCGGGAAAAAGCTCCTACAATGAGCAGTTCTTC.

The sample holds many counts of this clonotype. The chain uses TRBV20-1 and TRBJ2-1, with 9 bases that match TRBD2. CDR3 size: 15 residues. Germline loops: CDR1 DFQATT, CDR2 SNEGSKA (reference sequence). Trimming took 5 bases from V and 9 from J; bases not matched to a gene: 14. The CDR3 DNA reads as TGCAGTGCTGAGGGTTTATTAGCGGGAGAGTTTGAGCAGTTCTTC. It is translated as CSAEGLLAGEFEQFF.

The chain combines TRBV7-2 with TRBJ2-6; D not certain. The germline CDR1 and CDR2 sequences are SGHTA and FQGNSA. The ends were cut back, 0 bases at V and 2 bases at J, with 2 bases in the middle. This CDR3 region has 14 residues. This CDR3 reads CASSLAPGANVLTF. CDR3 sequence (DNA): TGTGCCAGCAGCTTAGCGCCTGGGGCCAACGTCCTGACTTTC.